Following are 14 T cell receptor beta chains from one sample sequenced in a study of PD-1 blockade in classical Hodgkin lymphoma. The data were produced by immunoSEQ multiplex PCR, yet TCRdb's version contains in-frame clones alone and is incomplete. This table has tens of thousands of clones, roughly four fifths appearing once. Indicated time point: cycle 4 day 1 (C4D1), after 6 weeks of nivolumab. Every one of the patients relapsed after autologous stem cell transplantation (brentuximab vedotin exposure was variable). The source was peripheral blood mononuclear cells (PBMCs), collected before the fourth cycle of nivolumab. The origin of the receptors is a human donor with classical Hodgkin lymphoma.

This clone was observed a single time. The chain combines TRBV29-1 with TRBJ1-1; 8 positions agree with TRBD1. This CDR3 has 10 residues. V gave up 5 bases and J gave up 11 bases; unmatched junction bases: 4. CDR1 and CDR2 from the germline V gene are SQVTM and ANQGSEA. The CDR3 nucleotides are TGCAGCGTTATCAGGGGGCCGGCTTTCTTT. Its translation: CSVIRGPAFF. Full variable domain (rest looked up from reference TRBV29-1 and TRBJ1-1): SAVISQKPSRDICQRGTSLTIQCQVDSQVTMMFWYRQQPGQSLTLIATANQGSEATYESGFVIDKFPISRPNLTFSTLTVSNMSPEDSSIYLCSVIRGPAFFGQGTRLTVV.

The DNA of the CDR3 is TGCGCCAGCAGCCAAGATATGGGGTACTATGGCTACACCTTC. The encoded protein is CASSQDMGYYGYTF. This chain links TRBV4-1 with TRBJ1-2; D is ambiguous. This CDR3 has 14 residues. V was clipped by 0 bases and J by 3 bases, with 8 bases between them. The germline gives CDR1 MGHRA, CDR2 YSYEKL.

In this sample, this clone turned up a few times. The chain has TRBV19 and TRBJ2-1; 14 bases line up with TRBD2. After removal of 2 bases from V and 1 base from J, the junction contained 4 bases not matched to a gene. The germline CDR1 and CDR2 sequences are LNHDA and SQIVND (reference sequence). The CDR3 length is 18 residues. The CDR3 spells CASSIRLAGGPSYNEQFF. The DNA for the CDR3 is TGTGCCAGTAGTATAAGACTAGCGGGGGGGCCGTCCTACAATGAGCAGTTCTTC. The full variable domain, with the rest looked up from reference TRBV19 and TRBJ2-1, is DGGITQSPKYLFRKEGQNVTLSCEQNLNHDAMYWYRQDPGQGLRLIYYSQIVNDFQKGDIAEGYSVSREKKESFPLTVTSAQKNPTAFYLCASSIRLAGGPSYNEQFFGPGTRLTVL.

J is TRBJ1-6 and V is TRBV5-1; D call uncertain. In germline, CDR1 is SGHRS, CDR2 YFSETQ. This CDR3 contains 16 residues. Trimming shortened V by 0 bases and J by 1 base, and 8 bases separated the two germline ends. Written as DNA, the CDR3 is TGCGCCAGCAGCTTGGCTCGAGGATCCTATAATTCACCCCTCCACTTT. Translated: CASSLARGSYNSPLHF. The full variable domain, completed using reference TRBV5-1 and TRBJ1-6, is KAGVTQTPRYLIKTRGQQVTLSCSPISGHRSVSWYQQTPGQGLQFLFEYFSETQRNKGNFPGRFSGRQFSNSRSEMNVSTLELGDSALYLCASSLARGSYNSPLHFGNGTRLTVT.

The V and J genes are TRBV5-6 and TRBJ2-7; no firm D call. Trimming stripped 7 bases from V and 0 bases from J, with 11 bases between. CDR3 size: 13 residues. The germline V gene has CDR1 SGHDT and CDR2 YYEEEE. CDR3 amino acids: CASYLRNSYEQYF. Written as DNA, the CDR3 is TGTGCCAGCTACCTGCGGAACTCCTACGAGCAGTACTTC.

This clone occurred a few times. The V call is TRBV5-1, the J call TRBJ1-1; weak D call: TRBD1 (6 bases). Germline loops: CDR1 SGHRS, CDR2 YFSETQ. Trimming stripped 8 bases from V and 5 bases from J, with 22 bases between. This CDR3 has 15 residues. CDR3 in amino acids: CASYYGGGRITEAFF. The CDR3 nucleotides read TGCGCCAGTTATTACGGAGGGGGGCGCATAACTGAAGCTTTCTTT.

This clone was seen more than once but under ten times. This chain links TRBV6-4 with TRBJ1-2, with no clear D. The CDR3 runs 12 residues. V dropped 2 bases and J dropped 4 bases, with 5 bases sitting between them. The germline V gene encodes CDR1 MRHNA and CDR2 SNTAGT. CDR3 sequence: CASSDLGYGYTF. Here the CDR3 DNA reads TGTGCCAGCAGTGACCTAGGCTATGGCTACACCTTC.

For this clone: Within the sample, other DNA sequences also encode this same CDR3. The V gene is TRBV27, the J gene TRBJ1-5; D remains unclear. The length of the CDR3 is 14 residues. CDR1 and CDR2 (germline): MNHEY, SMNVEV (reference sequence). V shed 5 bases and J shed 2 bases, with 10 bases lying between them. The CDR3 region has the DNA TGTGCCAGCAGTCCACGTCCTGGCAATCAGCCCCAGCATTTT. Translated: CASSPRPGNQPQHF.

V and J are TRBV21-1 and TRBJ2-1; the table names TRBD1, a call not compared with the DNA. TRBV21-1 is recorded as a pseudogene. The CDR3 extends over 14 amino acids. The CDR3 DNA is TGTGCCAGCAGCAAAGCTGCAGGGGGCAATGAGCAGTTCTTC. Protein product: CASSKAAGGNEQFF.

The chain couples TRBV30 to TRBJ2-2, with D tentatively TRBD1 (6 bases). The germline CDR1 and CDR2 sequences are GTSNPN and SVGIG (reference sequence). V lost 6 bases and J 3 bases, leaving 11 bases between the germline ends. The length of the CDR3 is 13 residues. In DNA form, the CDR3 reads TGTGCCTGCCCGAAGGGGGACACCGGGGAGCTGTTTTTT. Translated: CACPKGDTGELFF. The full variable domain, with the rest looked up from reference TRBV30 and TRBJ2-2, is SQTIHQWPATLVQPVGSPLSLECTVEGTSNPNLYWYRQAAGRGLQLLFYSVGIGQISSEVPQNLSASRPQDRQFILSSKKLLLSDSGFYLCACPKGDTGELFFGEGSRLTVL.

The rearrangement links TRBV7-9 to TRBJ1-5; the D is unclear. Germline CDR1 SEHNR, CDR2 FQNEAQ (reference sequence). The CDR3 is 14 residues long. V dropped 1 base and J dropped 4 bases, with 8 bases sitting between them. CDR3 DNA: TGTGCCAGCAGCTTAGACCCTGGGAATCAGCCCCAGCATTTT. Translated, it gives CASSLDPGNQPQHF.

This clone was seen once. The CDR3 sequence: CASSLGPLAKNIQYF. The CDR3 DNA reads as TGTGCCAGCAGCTTAGGACCATTAGCCAAAAACATTCAGTACTTC. V usage is TRBV4-2 and J usage is TRBJ2-4; no clear D. The CDR3 has 15 residues. Trimming shortened V by 5 bases and J by 0 bases, and 11 bases separated the two germline ends. Germline CDR1 is LGHNA and CDR2 is YNFKEQ.

This chain joins TRBV6-4 and TRBJ2-7, with D possibly being TRBD1 or TRBD2 (6 bases each). The CDR3 sequence is 15 residues long. V was trimmed by 3 bases and J by 1 base, leaving 13 bases between them. CDR1 and CDR2 (germline): MRHNA, SNTAGT. The CDR3 loop reads CASSEGAGSSYEQYF. CDR3 DNA: TGTGCCAGCAGTGAGGGGGCCGGGAGTTCCTACGAGCAGTACTTC.

The rearrangement joins TRBV10-3 to TRBJ2-2; D uncertain. This CDR3 region has 14 residues. Trimming removed 5 bases at V and 0 bases at J, with 7 bases between. Germline assignment: CDR1 ENHRY and CDR2 SYGVKD. CDR3 region: CAISPATNTGELFF. The CDR3 coding sequence is TGTGCCATCAGTCCCGCAACGAACACCGGGGAGCTGTTTTTT.